Below, 17 T cell receptor beta chains from the same sample are listed, as sequenced in a study of blood T cell repertoires in COVID-19. Generated by immunoSEQ multiplex PCR, the TCRdb table keeps only in-frame clones and is missing some. Altogether 210,000 or so clones are present, roughly 78% being singletons, with the ten largest covering more than 10%. Sequenced: peripheral blood. These receptors were taken from a woman between 40 and 55 years old with acute or convalescent COVID-19.

This rearrangement joins TRBV2 to TRBJ1-2; D might be TRBD1 (5 bases). This CDR3 is built from 17 residues. The V end was cut by 0 bases, the J end by 4 bases, with 18 bases between. The V gene's germline CDR1 is SNHLY and CDR2 FYNNEI. This chain's CDR3 is CASSEALGQGFSYGYTF. The CDR3 DNA reads TGTGCCAGCAGTGAAGCGCTTGGGCAGGGATTTTCCTATGGCTACACCTTC.

This clone was seen a single time. The chain is built from TRBV18 and TRBJ2-3, with 10 bases that match TRBD2. Germline CDR1 KGHSH, CDR2 LQKENI. V trimming: 3 bases; J trimming: 3 bases; junction bases outside the gene matches: 3. The CDR3 consists of 15 residues. DNA for the CDR3: TGTGCCAGCTCACCCCTAGCGGGAGTTACAGATACGCAGTATTTT. The encoded protein is CASSPLAGVTDTQYF.

The V and J genes are TRBV10-3 and TRBJ2-7, with 8 bases lining up with TRBD1. There are 16 residues in the CDR3. Per germline, CDR1 ENHRY and CDR2 SYGVKD. Trimming took 4 bases from V and 5 from J; bases not matched to a gene: 13. The CDR3 loop is CAISGSPRTGPHEQYF. The DNA of the CDR3 is TGTGCCATCAGTGGGAGCCCCCGGACAGGGCCACACGAGCAGTACTTC.

The sample holds a few counts of this clone. This chain connects TRBV10-3 to TRBJ2-2; D is unresolved. CDR3 length: 14 amino acids. Trimming shortened V by 4 bases and J by 1 base, and 7 bases separated the two germline ends. Per the germline V gene, CDR1 is ENHRY and CDR2 is SYGVKD. CDR3 bases: TGTGCCATCAGTGTTAGTCAGAACACCGGGGAGCTGTTTTTT. It is translated as CAISVSQNTGELFF.

CDR3 residues: CASSQAAASGRTTDTQYF. The CDR3 DNA reads as TGCGCCAGCAGCCAAGCGGCGGCTAGCGGGAGAACTACAGATACGCAGTATTTT. The genes are TRBV4-3 and TRBJ2-3, with TRBD2 identical over 10 bases. Germline lookup yields CDR1 LGHNA and CDR2 YSLEER. This CDR3 comprises 18 residues. With V trimmed by 1 base and J by 3 bases, 10 bases remained unmatched.

This sequence joins TRBV28 and TRBJ1-2, with D unclear. V gave up 2 bases and J gave up 4 bases, with 11 bases separating them. Per germline, CDR1 MDHEN and CDR2 SYDVKM. The CDR3 covers 14 residues. Here the CDR3 reads CASSLPQVRYGYTF. CDR3 nucleotides: TGTGCCAGCAGTTTACCTCAGGTCCGCTATGGCTACACCTTC.

The CDR3: CASSLLGLTGELFF. DNA of the CDR3: TGTGCCAGCAGCTTGTTGGGACTGACCGGGGAGCTGTTTTTT. This rearrangement joins TRBV5-6 to TRBJ2-2; possible D gene TRBD2, 6 bases. The germline CDR1 and CDR2 sequences are SGHDT and YYEEEE. The CDR3 is made up of 14 amino acids. V was cut by 1 base and J by 5 bases, with 9 bases left in between. Full variable domain (missing parts from reference TRBV5-6 and TRBJ2-2): DAGVTQSPTHLIKTRGQQVTLRCSPKSGHDTVSWYQQALGQGPQFIFQYYEEEERQRGNFPDRFSGHQFPNYSSELNVNALLLGDSALYLCASSLLGLTGELFFGEGSRLTVL.

The gene calls are TRBV6-2 or TRBV6-3 and TRBJ1-4; D unclear. Germline V lookup: CDR1 MNHEY, CDR2 SVGEGT. Between the trimmed V and J ends, which lost 7 bases and 5 bases, there was a span of 11 bases. The CDR3 is 13 amino acids. Written as DNA, the CDR3 is TGTGCCAGCACCCCAGGCGGGAATGAAAAACTGTTTTTT. Protein product: CASTPGGNEKLFF.

The chain combines TRBV6-4 with TRBJ2-3, with 7 bases aligning to TRBD2. The CDR3 is made up of 14 amino acids. Trimming cost V 3 bases and J 5 bases; bases outside gene matches: 5. Germline lookup yields CDR1 MRHNA and CDR2 SNTAGT. The CDR3 coding sequence is TGTGCCAGCAGTGAAGATGGCGGGGGAGATACGCAGTATTTT. It encodes CASSEDGGGDTQYF.

V gene TRBV11-2 combines with J gene TRBJ2-7; the D gene is possibly TRBD1 (6 bases). V was shortened by 4 bases and J by 6 bases, with 16 bases between the two germline ends. The CDR3 runs 14 residues. CDR1 and CDR2 from the germline V gene are SGHAT and FQNNGV. CDR3 coding DNA: TGTGCCAGCAGCTCCCCACAGGGTAGGGTCGAGCAGTACTTC. Translation: CASSSPQGRVEQYF. The full variable domain, its missing parts supplied by reference TRBV11-2 and TRBJ2-7, is EAGVAQSPRYKIIEKRQSVAFWCNPISGHATLYWYQQILGQGPKLLIQFQNNGVVDDSQLPKDRFSAERLKGVDSTLKIQPAKLEDSAVYLCASSSPQGRVEQYFGPGTRLTVT.

The V call is TRBV5-1, the J call TRBJ2-2, with D possibly TRBD1 on 5 matching bases. Trimming took 0 bases from V and 6 from J, leaving 6 bases between them. The germline CDR1 and CDR2 sequences are SGHRS and YFSETQ. The CDR3 runs 13 residues. CDR3 region: CASSLEGAGELFF. The CDR3 DNA sequence: TGCGCCAGCAGCTTGGAAGGGGCCGGGGAGCTGTTTTTT.

The chain recombines TRBV11-2 with TRBJ2-7; tentative D call: TRBD1 (5 bases). Germline assignment: CDR1 SGHAT and CDR2 FQNNGV. The CDR3 spans 16 residues. V was cut by 3 bases and J by 2 bases, with 17 bases left in between. CDR3 loop: CASSFDSQAYAYEQYF. CDR3 in DNA: TGTGCCAGCAGCTTCGACTCACAGGCCTATGCCTACGAGCAGTACTTC.

The chain carries TRBV7-9 and TRBJ2-7; no definite D call. In germline, CDR1 is SEHNR, CDR2 FQNEAQ (reference sequence). The CDR3 is 14 amino acids. Trimming left V 6 bases short and J 2 bases short, with 14 bases between. This chain's CDR3 is CASRPSGFTYEQYF. DNA of the CDR3: TGTGCCAGCAGGCCCTCAGGCTTCACCTACGAGCAGTACTTC.

The rearrangement uses TRBV7-9 and TRBJ1-1; weak D call: TRBD1 (5 bases). The CDR3 runs to 14 residues. The ends were cut back, 1 base at V and 1 base at J, with 7 bases in the middle. Germline loops: CDR1 SEHNR, CDR2 FQNEAQ (reference sequence). CDR3 nucleotide sequence: TGTGCCAGCAGCTTAGGTCAGGGGAACACTGAAGCTTTCTTT. Translation gives CASSLGQGNTEAFF.

The chain employs TRBV30 and TRBJ2-6; D call uncertain. The CDR3 consists of 13 residues. V was shortened by 3 bases and J by 1 base, with 4 bases between the two germline ends. The germline V gene has CDR1 GTSNPN and CDR2 SVGIG (reference sequence). The CDR3, as DNA: TGTGCCTGGAGGAGTTCTGGGGCCAACGTCCTGACTTTC. It is translated as CAWRSSGANVLTF.

The chain recombines TRBV7-2 with TRBJ2-1; D may be TRBD2 (5 bases). The CDR3 sequence is 12 residues long. CDR1 and CDR2 (germline): SGHTA, FQGNSA. V gave up 5 bases and J gave up 14 bases, with 16 bases separating them. The CDR3 loop reads CASSLPAGSEFF. The CDR3 coding sequence is TGTGCCAGCAGCCTCCCCGCGGGCTCGGAGTTCTTC.

V usage is TRBV28 and J usage is TRBJ2-7; a possible D gene is TRBD2 (5 bases). Trimming stripped 3 bases from V and 5 bases from J, with 17 bases between. The germline CDR1 and CDR2 sequences are MDHEN and SYDVKM. The CDR3 sequence is 15 residues long. CDR3 bases: TGTGCCAGCAGTTTTCGGAGGACTTTGGGTCACGAGCAGTACTTC. This codes for CASSFRRTLGHEQYF.